The sequence of this T cell receptor (beta chain) was determined in a study of vaccination and CD4 T cells after COVID-19. At the level of the study: In culture, cells were exposed to overlapping spike peptides from SARS-CoV-2, HCoV-NL63, HCoV-OC43 and HCoV-229E. Controls had a CEFX pool, an HIV-1 Nef pool, or no peptide added.

The J segment lost 8 bases and the V segment lost 6 bases, leaving 13 bases of the junction unmatched. Per the germline V gene, CDR1 is SEHNR and CDR2 is FQNEAQ (reference sequence). CDR3 length: 14 residues. Cultured CD4+ T-cell DNA underwent Oncomine TCR Beta short-read sequencing. Cultures of CD4+ T cells served as the source for extracting genomic DNA. TCRdb reprocessed the PCR reads via MiXCR and lists one record per CDR3 protein. The data contain approximately 6,600 distinct CDR3 sequences, 45% to 55% of them singletons. This clonotype was seen a few times. The antigen is not known. Treatment described: 10-day PBMC culture with coronavirus spike peptide pools or control peptides (ViraFEST assay). Prior to the COVID-19 pandemic (2011-2018), the unexposed donor's CD4+ T cells were collected.

The specimen sequenced was CD4+ T cells from blood, cultured in vitro. The rearrangement joins TRBV7-9 to TRBJ2-7; 7 bases are shared with TRBD1. This receptor was obtained from a human donor in good health. The CDR3 here is CASRRDSLRFQQYF. The CDR3 DNA follows: TGTGCCAGCAGACGGGACAGCCTGAGGTTCCAGCAGTACTTC. The full variable domain, in which reference TRBV7-9 and TRBJ2-7 provide the parts outside the CDR3, is DTGVSQNPRHKITKRGQNVTFRCDPISEHNRLYWYRQTLGQGPEFLTYFQNEAQLEKSRLLSDRFSAERPKGSFSTLEIQRTEQGDSAMYLCASRRDSLRFQQYFGPGTRLTVT.